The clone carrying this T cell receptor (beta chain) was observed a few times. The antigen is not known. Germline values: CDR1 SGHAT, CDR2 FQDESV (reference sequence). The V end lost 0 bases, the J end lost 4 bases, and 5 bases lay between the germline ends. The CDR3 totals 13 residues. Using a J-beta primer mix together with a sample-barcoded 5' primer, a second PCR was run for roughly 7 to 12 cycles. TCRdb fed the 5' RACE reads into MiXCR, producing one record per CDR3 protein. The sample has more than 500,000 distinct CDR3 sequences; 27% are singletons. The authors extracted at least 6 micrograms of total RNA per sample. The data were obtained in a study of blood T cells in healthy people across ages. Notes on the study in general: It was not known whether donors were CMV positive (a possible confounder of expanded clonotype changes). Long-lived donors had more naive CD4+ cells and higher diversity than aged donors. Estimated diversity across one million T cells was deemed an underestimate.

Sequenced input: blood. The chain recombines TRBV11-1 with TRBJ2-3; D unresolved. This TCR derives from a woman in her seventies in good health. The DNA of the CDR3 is TGTGCCAGCAGCTTAGCGCACTCAGATACGCAGTATTTT. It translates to CASSLAHSDTQYF.